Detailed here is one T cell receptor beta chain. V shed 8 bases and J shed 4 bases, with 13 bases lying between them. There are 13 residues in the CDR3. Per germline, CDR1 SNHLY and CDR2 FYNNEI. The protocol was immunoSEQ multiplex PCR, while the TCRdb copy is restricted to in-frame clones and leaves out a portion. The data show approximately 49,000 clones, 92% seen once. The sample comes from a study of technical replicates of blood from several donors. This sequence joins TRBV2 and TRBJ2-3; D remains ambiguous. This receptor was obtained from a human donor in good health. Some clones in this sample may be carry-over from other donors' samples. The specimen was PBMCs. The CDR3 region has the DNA TGTGCCAGCTTGGCGCGGTTTTCAGATACGCAGTATTTT. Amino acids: CASLARFSDTQYF.